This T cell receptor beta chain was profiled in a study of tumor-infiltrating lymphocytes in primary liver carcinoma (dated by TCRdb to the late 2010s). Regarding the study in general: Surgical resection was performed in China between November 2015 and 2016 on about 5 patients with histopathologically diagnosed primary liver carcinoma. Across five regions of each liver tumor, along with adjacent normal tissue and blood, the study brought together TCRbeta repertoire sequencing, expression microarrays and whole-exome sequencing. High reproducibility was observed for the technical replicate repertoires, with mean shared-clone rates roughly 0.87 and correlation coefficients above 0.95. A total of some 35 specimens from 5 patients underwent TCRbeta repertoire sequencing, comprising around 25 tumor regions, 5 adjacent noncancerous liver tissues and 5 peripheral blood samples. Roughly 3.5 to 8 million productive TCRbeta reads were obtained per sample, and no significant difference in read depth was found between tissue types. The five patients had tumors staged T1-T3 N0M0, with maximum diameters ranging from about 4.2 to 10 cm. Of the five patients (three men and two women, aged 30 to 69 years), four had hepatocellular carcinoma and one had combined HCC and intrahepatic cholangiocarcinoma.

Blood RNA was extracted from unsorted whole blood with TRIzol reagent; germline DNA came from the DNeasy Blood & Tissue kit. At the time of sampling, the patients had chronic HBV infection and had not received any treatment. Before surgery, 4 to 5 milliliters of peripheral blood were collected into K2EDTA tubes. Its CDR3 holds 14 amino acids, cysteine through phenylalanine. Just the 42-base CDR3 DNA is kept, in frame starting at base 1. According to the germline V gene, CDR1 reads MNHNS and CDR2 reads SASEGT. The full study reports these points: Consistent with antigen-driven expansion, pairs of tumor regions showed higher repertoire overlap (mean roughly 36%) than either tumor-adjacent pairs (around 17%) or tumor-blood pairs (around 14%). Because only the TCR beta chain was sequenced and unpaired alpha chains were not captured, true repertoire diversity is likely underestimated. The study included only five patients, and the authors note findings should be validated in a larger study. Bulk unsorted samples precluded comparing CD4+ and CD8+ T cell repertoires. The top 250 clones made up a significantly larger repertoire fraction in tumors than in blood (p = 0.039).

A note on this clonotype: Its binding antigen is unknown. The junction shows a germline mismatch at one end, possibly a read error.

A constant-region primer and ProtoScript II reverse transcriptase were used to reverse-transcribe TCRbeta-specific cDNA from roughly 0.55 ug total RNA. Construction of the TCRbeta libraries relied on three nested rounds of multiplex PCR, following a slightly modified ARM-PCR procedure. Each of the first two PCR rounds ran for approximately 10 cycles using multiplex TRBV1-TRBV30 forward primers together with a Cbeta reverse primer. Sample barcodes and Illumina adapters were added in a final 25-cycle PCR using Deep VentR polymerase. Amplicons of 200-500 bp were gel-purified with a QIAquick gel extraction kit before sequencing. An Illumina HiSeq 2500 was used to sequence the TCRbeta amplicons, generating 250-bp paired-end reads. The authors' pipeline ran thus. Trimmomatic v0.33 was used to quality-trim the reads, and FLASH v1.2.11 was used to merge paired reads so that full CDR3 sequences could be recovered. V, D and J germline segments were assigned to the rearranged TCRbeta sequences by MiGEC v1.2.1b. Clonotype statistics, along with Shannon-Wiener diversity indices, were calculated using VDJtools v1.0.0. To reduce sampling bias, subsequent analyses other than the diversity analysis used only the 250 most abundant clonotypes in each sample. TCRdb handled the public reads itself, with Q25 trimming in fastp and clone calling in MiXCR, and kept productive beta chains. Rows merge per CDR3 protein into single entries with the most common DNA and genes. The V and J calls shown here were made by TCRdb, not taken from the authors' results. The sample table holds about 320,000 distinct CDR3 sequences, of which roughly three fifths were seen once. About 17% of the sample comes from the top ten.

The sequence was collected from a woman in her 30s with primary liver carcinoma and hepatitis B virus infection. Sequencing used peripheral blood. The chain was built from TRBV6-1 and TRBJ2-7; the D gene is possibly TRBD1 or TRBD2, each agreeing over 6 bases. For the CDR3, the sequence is CVSSEWGAGYEQYF. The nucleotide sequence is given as TGTGTCAGCAGTGAGTGGGGGGCCGGATACGAGCAGTACTTC.